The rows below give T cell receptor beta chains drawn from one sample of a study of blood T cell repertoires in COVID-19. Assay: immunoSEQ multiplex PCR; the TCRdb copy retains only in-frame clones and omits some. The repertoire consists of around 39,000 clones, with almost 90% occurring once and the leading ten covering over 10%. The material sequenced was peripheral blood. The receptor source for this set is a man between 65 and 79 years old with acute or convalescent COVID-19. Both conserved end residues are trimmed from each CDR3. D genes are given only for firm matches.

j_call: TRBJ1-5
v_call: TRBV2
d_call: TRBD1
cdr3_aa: ASSEALRGTVSNQPQH

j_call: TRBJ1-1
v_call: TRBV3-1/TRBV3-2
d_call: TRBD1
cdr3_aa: ASSQDLPGQGWTF

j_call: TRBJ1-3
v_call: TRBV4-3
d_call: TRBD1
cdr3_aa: ASSQGGTGAIGNTIY

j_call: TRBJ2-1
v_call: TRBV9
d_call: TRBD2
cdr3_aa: ASSVTSGSDGEQF

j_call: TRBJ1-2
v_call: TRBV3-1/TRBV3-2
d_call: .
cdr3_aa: ASSQGFTGTRGGYT

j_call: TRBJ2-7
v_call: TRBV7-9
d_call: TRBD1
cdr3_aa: ASRQGAEYEQY

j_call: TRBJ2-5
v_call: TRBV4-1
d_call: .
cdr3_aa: ASSQEGVGHRQETQY

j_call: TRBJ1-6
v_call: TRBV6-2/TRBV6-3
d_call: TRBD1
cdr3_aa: ASSFATGGSHNSPLH

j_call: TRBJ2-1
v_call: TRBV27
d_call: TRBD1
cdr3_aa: ASSKMSPGQGLDEQF

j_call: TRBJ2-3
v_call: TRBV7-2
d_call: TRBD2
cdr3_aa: ASSLGKGAGARDTQY

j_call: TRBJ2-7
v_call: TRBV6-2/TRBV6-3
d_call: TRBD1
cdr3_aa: ASSTEGTGPSEQY

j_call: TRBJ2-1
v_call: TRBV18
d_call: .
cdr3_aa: ASSTPLQTAEQF

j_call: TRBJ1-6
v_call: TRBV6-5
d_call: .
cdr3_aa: ASSTARGGSPLH

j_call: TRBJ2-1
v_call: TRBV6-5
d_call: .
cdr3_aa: ASSYRTASSYNEQF

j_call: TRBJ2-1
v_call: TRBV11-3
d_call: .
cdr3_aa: VSSLGTRNEQF